This record covers a single T cell receptor (beta chain). Generated by immunoSEQ multiplex PCR, the TCRdb table keeps only in-frame clones and is missing some. Of tens of thousands of clones in the sample, under 95% were seen once. These data come from a study of T cell changes during pregnancy in multiple sclerosis. With V trimmed by 5 bases and J by 0 bases, 0 bases remained unmatched. The CDR3 is made up of 14 amino acids. Germline V gene sequence: CDR1 MNHEY, CDR2 SMNVEV (reference sequence). This material consisted of peripheral blood, taken in the first trimester of pregnancy. The chain is built from TRBV27 and TRBJ1-4; 7 positions agree with TRBD1. This sequence originates from a female donor in good health, enrolled as a control in a pregnancy study. CDR3 coding DNA: TGTGCCAGCAGTACAGGGGCAACTAATGAAAAACTGTTTTTT. The encoded protein is CASSTGATNEKLFF.